The 25 T cell receptor beta chains below were found in one sample sequenced in a study of T cell clonality in common variable immunodeficiency. No antigen has been identified for these receptors. TCRdb keeps only in-frame clones here, not all; method: immunoSEQ multiplex PCR. This sample contains 8,000 or so clones. Overall study results and limits: In common variable immunodeficiency, TCR beta chains reportedly carried fewer deletions and N-nucleotide insertions.

The sequencing sample was made of peripheral blood mononuclear cells. All receptors derive from a human donor with common variable immunodeficiency.

Points on this clone: With the read ending 3 residues before the CDR3 end, the germline J gene is used to fill in that end. The chain links TRBV19 to TRBJ2-5; 7 bases agree with TRBD2. Germline CDR1 reads LNHDA; CDR2 reads SQIVND (reference sequence). The CDR3 length is 13 residues. The V segment lost 5 bases and the J segment 3 bases; nucleotides outside the gene matches: 3. CDR3 DNA, as far as it was read: TGTGCCAGTAGTGGCGGGAGAAAAGAGACC. This encodes CASSGGRKET. The CDR3 reads in full as CASSGGRKETQYF.

On this clone: The CDR3 end lies 3 residues beyond the end of the read and is filled in from the germline J gene. The V gene is TRBV30, the J gene TRBJ1-2; tentatively, D is TRBD1 (6 bases). V was trimmed by 0 bases and J by 7 bases, leaving 12 bases between them. The CDR3 spans 13 residues. Germline V CDR1 and CDR2: GTSNPN, SVGIG (reference sequence). The CDR3: CAWSVGRGGGYTF. The DNA read from the CDR3 is TGTGCCTGGAGTGTAGGCAGGGGAGGTGGC.

The DNA read from the CDR3 is TGCGCCAGCAGCTTGGCCCCTCCTTCCTACGAG. It encodes CASSLAPPSYE. The entire CDR3 reads CASSLAPPSYEQYF. The chain employs TRBV5-1 and TRBJ2-7, with D unresolved. With the read ending 3 residues before the CDR3 end, the germline J gene is used to fill in that end. Germline CDR1 is SGHRS and CDR2 is YFSETQ. V was pared by 0 bases and J by 1 base, with 8 bases between. This CDR3 spans 14 amino acids.

A word on this clone: The read ends 3 residues shy of where the CDR3 ends; the end is completed using the germline J gene. The genes are TRBV20-1 and TRBJ2-7, with TRBD2 as a possible D gene (5 bases). This CDR3 has 12 amino acids. CDR1 DFQATT and CDR2 SNEGSKA come from the germline V gene (reference sequence). The V end was cut by 6 bases, the J end by 3 bases, with 12 bases between. CDR3 bases read: TGCAGTGCCCGGAGGCAGGTCTACGAG. Amino acid sequence: CSARRQVYE. The CDR3 as a whole reads CSARRQVYEQYF.

A word on this clone: The sequenced fragment ends 3 residues before the CDR3 boundary, so the rest is inferred from the germline J gene. This sequence joins TRBV5-1 and TRBJ2-3; TRBD2 might be the D (7 bases). V was cut by 1 base and J by 2 bases, with 17 bases left in between. The CDR3 runs to 17 residues. Per germline, CDR1 SGHRS and CDR2 YFSETQ. Incomplete CDR3 DNA: TGCGCCAGCAGCTTGTTGGGGGGGGCGGTGTCCACAGATACG. Protein sequence: CASSLLGGAVSTDT. The CDR3 in full is CASSLLGGAVSTDTQYF.

Note on this clone: Read coverage stops 3 residues before the CDR3 terminus; the germline J gene supplies the remainder. The V call is TRBV2, the J call TRBJ2-5; TRBD2 aligns across 10 bases. This CDR3 spans 15 amino acids. Germline CDR1 reads SNHLY; CDR2 reads FYNNEI. The trim removed 4 bases at V and 7 bases at J, leaving 9 bases unmatched. CDR3 DNA (partial): TGTGCCAGCAGTGTTGGGACTAGCGATTTTGGGACC. Its translation is CASSVGTSDFGT. The entire CDR3 protein is CASSVGTSDFGTQYF.

Remarks on this clone: The CDR3 end lies 3 residues beyond the end of the read and is filled in from the germline J gene. The J gene is TRBJ2-7, the V gene TRBV19; 9 bases are shared with TRBD1. V was clipped by 4 bases and J by 6 bases; unmatched bases: 4. This CDR3 is built from 13 residues. The germline CDR1 and CDR2 sequences are LNHDA and SQIVND (reference sequence). This chain's CDR3 is CASSTGTGTEQYF. The CDR3 bases that were read are TGTGCCAGTAGTACCGGGACAGGGACCGAG.

A word on this clone: Sequencing ends 3 residues short of the CDR3 end; the germline J gene provides the rest. The V gene is TRBV5-1, the J gene TRBJ2-7; 15 positions agree with TRBD2. The CDR3 covers 17 residues. The J segment lost 0 bases and the V segment lost 7 bases, leaving 8 bases of the junction unmatched. Germline loops: CDR1 SGHRS, CDR2 YFSETQ. CDR3 protein: CASAPGLAGGSSYEQYF. The CDR3 DNA, read in part, is TGCGCCAGCGCCCCAGGACTAGCGGGAGGGAGCTCCTACGAG.

About this clone: The sequenced fragment ends 3 residues before the CDR3 boundary, so the rest is inferred from the germline J gene. The chain is built from TRBV18 and TRBJ1-4; a possible D gene is TRBD1 (5 bases). The V end was cut by 4 bases, the J end by 0 bases, with 12 bases between. This CDR3 is 16 amino acids long. Germline V gene lookup returns CDR1 KGHSH and CDR2 LQKENI. This CDR3 reads CASSRDRTPTNEKLFF. CDR3 bases read: TGTGCCAGCTCACGTGACAGAACCCCAACTAATGAAAAA. Complete variable domain (other parts from reference TRBV18 and TRBJ1-4): NAGVMQNPRHLVRRRGQEARLRCSPMKGHSHVYWYRQLPEEGLKFMVYLQKENIIDESGMPKERFSAEFPKEGPSILRIQQVVRGDSAAYFCASSRDRTPTNEKLFFGSGTQLSVL.

About this clone: The read is 3 residues too short to cover the CDR3 end, so that end is filled in from the germline J gene. The rearrangement links TRBV7-2 to TRBJ2-5; D is unclear. The CDR3 has 14 amino acids. V lost 3 bases to trimming and J lost 1 base, with 9 bases between them. The germline V gene encodes CDR1 SGHTA and CDR2 FQGNSA. Partial CDR3 DNA: TGTGCCAGCAGCTTGCAGTCCACCCAAGAGACC. Residues: CASSLQSTQET. The whole CDR3 protein is CASSLQSTQETQYF.

Of note for this clone: With the read ending 3 residues before the CDR3 end, the germline J gene is used to fill in that end. The J gene is TRBJ1-1, the V gene TRBV19; the match to TRBD1 covers 9 bases. This CDR3 contains 13 residues. Germline V gives CDR1 LNHDA, CDR2 SQIVND (reference sequence). CDR3 residues: CASSITGTGLAFF. The CDR3 bases that were read are TGTGCCAGTAGTATCACCGGGACAGGGCTA.

This clone registers large (0.1 to 1%) by frequency. Read sequence stops 3 residues before the CDR3 end, and the germline J gene provides the missing end. The chain joins TRBV15 to TRBJ2-7, with TRBD1 matching over 10 bases. Germline V gene sequence: CDR1 LNHNV, CDR2 YYDKDF (reference sequence). V was pared by 3 bases and J by 6 bases, with 5 bases of the junction left unmatched. CDR3 size: 14 residues. The CDR3 loop is CATSSGTGAAEQYF. The covered CDR3 bases are TGTGCCACCAGCAGCGGGACAGGGGCGGCCGAG.

Notes on this clone: The CDR3 extends 3 residues past the end of the read, so its final part is completed from the germline J gene. The chain employs TRBV2 and TRBJ2-5; 9 nucleotides line up with TRBD1. Germline CDR1 reads SNHLY; CDR2 reads FYNNEI. V was pared by 10 bases and J by 6 bases, with 9 bases of the junction left unmatched. There are 13 residues in the CDR3. Incomplete CDR3 DNA: TGTGCCACCTGCGTGGACAGGGGACAGACC. Translation gives CATCVDRGQT. The entire CDR3 protein is CATCVDRGQTQYF. Variable domain in full (rest from reference TRBV2 and TRBJ2-5): EPEVTQTPSHQVTQMGQEVILRCVPISNHLYFYWYRQILGQKVEFLVSFYNNEISEKSEIFDDQFSVERPDGSNFTLKIRSTKLEDSAMYFCATCVDRGQTQYFGPGTRLLVL.

CDR3 DNA, as far as it was read: TGTGCCAGCTCTTCGGGACAGGGTGGGTCCTACGAG. Protein: CASSSGQGGSYE. The complete CDR3 sequence is CASSSGQGGSYEQYF. The chain links TRBV18 to TRBJ2-7; the match to TRBD1 covers 9 bases. The read ends 3 residues shy of where the CDR3 ends; the end is completed using the germline J gene. The V gene end was trimmed by 6 bases and the J gene end by 1 base; junction bases not matched to a gene: 7. The CDR3 runs to 15 residues. Per germline, CDR1 KGHSH and CDR2 LQKENI.

On this clone itself: The CDR3 end is not reached by the read, which stops 3 residues before it; the germline J gene fills it in. V is TRBV7-2 and J is TRBJ2-7; D perhaps matches TRBD1 (5 bases). The CDR3 sequence is 14 residues long. The germline CDR1 and CDR2 sequences are SGHTA and FQGNSA. Trimming pared 1 base from V and 5 bases from J, leaving 12 bases between. The CDR3 spells CASSLVRAVDEQYF. The part of the CDR3 DNA that was read is TGTGCCAGCAGCTTAGTCAGGGCTGTGGACGAG.

As regards this clone: The sequenced fragment ends 3 residues before the CDR3 boundary, so the rest is inferred from the germline J gene. This chain links TRBV18 with TRBJ2-5; no definite D call. Germline V gene data show CDR1 as KGHSH and CDR2 as LQKENI. Trimming took 0 bases from V and 2 from J, leaving 4 bases between them. CDR3 length: 13 residues. The CDR3 here is CASSPPLQETQYF. The covered CDR3 bases are TGTGCCAGCTCACCACCCCTACAAGAGACC.

About this clone itself: The read gets to within 3 residues of the CDR3 end, and the germline J gene fills in the rest. The chain carries TRBV19 and TRBJ1-4; D call uncertain. Germline CDR1 and CDR2: LNHDA and SQIVND (reference sequence). There are 14 residues in the CDR3. The CDR3 sequence is CASTNRASSTRLFF. The CDR3 bases that were read are TGTGCCAGTACCAATAGGGCCTCGAGTACCAGA.

A word on this clone: The sequenced fragment ends 3 residues before the CDR3 boundary, so the rest is inferred from the germline J gene. V gene TRBV6-2 or TRBV6-3 combines with J gene TRBJ1-1; possibly TRBD1 for D (5 bases). CDR1 and CDR2 (germline): MNHEY, SVGEGT. V lost 2 bases, J lost 4 bases, and 11 bases lay in between. This CDR3 has 14 residues. The sequenced CDR3 bases are TGTGCCAGCAGTTACGCCCGCGGGGGCACTGAA. It yields the protein CASSYARGGTE. The full CDR3 protein reads CASSYARGGTEAFF.

Worth noting for this clone: From the germline J gene comes the end of the CDR3, since the read stops 3 residues before it. The chain recombines TRBV6-1 with TRBJ1-2; 7 nucleotides align to TRBD1. The CDR3 runs to 14 residues. Germline CDR1 MNHNS, CDR2 SASEGT. V lost 2 bases and J lost 4; bases outside the gene matches: 4. The CDR3 DNA, read in part, is TGTGCCAGCAGTGAACTTGGGACAGCCTATGGC. Encoded protein: CASSELGTAYG. The whole CDR3 sequence is CASSELGTAYGYTF.

Points on this clone: The observed sequence ends 3 residues before the CDR3 terminus, with the missing tail filled in from the germline J gene. The V call is TRBV7-9, the J call TRBJ1-6; 8 positions match TRBD1. V lost 1 base, J lost 10 bases, and 6 bases stayed unmatched. The CDR3 totals 15 residues. CDR1 is SEHNR and CDR2 is FQNEAQ in the germline V gene (reference sequence). Partial CDR3 DNA: TGTGCCAGCAGCTTAGTTGTGACAGGGGACTCACCC. This encodes CASSLVVTGDSP. From start to end, the CDR3 is CASSLVVTGDSPLHF.

According to its frequency, this clone is medium-sized (0.01 to 0.1%). The read gets to within 3 residues of the CDR3 end, and the germline J gene fills in the rest. The chain couples TRBV10-3 to TRBJ2-4; 8 positions match TRBD1. The trim removed 3 bases at V and 0 bases at J, leaving 13 bases unmatched. The CDR3 contains 19 residues. Germline CDR1 ENHRY, CDR2 SYGVKD. CDR3 protein: CAISDGQGAYTLAKNIQYF. The DNA read from the CDR3 is TGTGCCATCAGTGATGGTCAGGGGGCATACACGTTAGCCAAAAACATT.

Details on this clone: The CDR3 extends 3 residues past the end of the read, so its final part is completed from the germline J gene. V gene TRBV19 combines with J gene TRBJ1-5; the D is unclear. The CDR3 covers 13 residues. V lost 10 bases and J lost 4, with 14 bases in between. CDR1 LNHDA and CDR2 SQIVND come from the germline V gene (reference sequence). CDR3 residues: CAIGGPGNQPQHF. Incomplete CDR3 DNA: TGTGCCATTGGAGGGCCGGGGAATCAGCCC.

Comment on this clone: The read terminates 3 residues before the CDR3 end, so the remaining end is supplied by the germline J gene. The J gene is TRBJ2-7, the V gene TRBV19; 10 nucleotides match TRBD2. The CDR3 totals 15 residues. V shed 3 bases and J 5 bases; nucleotides not matched to a gene: 7. Germline CDR1 is LNHDA and CDR2 is SQIVND (reference sequence). The sequenced part of the CDR3 DNA is TGTGCCAGTAGTATTAGCGGGAGGTCAGGCGACGAG. Translated, it gives CASSISGRSGDE. Given in full, the CDR3 is CASSISGRSGDEQYF. The full variable domain, in which reference TRBV19 and TRBJ2-7 provide the parts outside the CDR3, is DGGITQSPKYLFRKEGQNVTLSCEQNLNHDAMYWYRQDPGQGLRLIYYSQIVNDFQKGDIAEGYSVSREKKESFPLTVTSAQKNPTAFYLCASSISGRSGDEQYFGPGTRLTVT.

Comments on this clone: Sequencing ends 3 residues short of the CDR3 end; the germline J gene provides the rest. This chain connects TRBV6-1 to TRBJ1-6, with TRBD1 matching 9 bases. The trim removed 4 bases at V and 9 bases at J, leaving 7 bases unmatched. Germline assignment: CDR1 MNHNS and CDR2 SASEGT. The CDR3 sequence is 15 residues long. The covered CDR3 bases are TGTGCCAGCAGTGTTTTAACAGGGGGCGGTTCACCC. This codes for CASSVLTGGGSP. The full CDR3 reads CASSVLTGGGSPLHF.

Comments on this clone: The sequence runs out 3 residues before the end of the CDR3; the remainder is reconstructed from the germline J gene. This sequence joins TRBV19 and TRBJ2-4; D perhaps matches TRBD1 (5 bases). The V end was cut by 5 bases, the J end by 9 bases, with 17 bases between. The CDR3 loop spans 14 amino acids. Germline V gene data show CDR1 as LNHDA and CDR2 as SQIVND (reference sequence). CDR3 protein: CASSFGQGVTIQYF. The CDR3 DNA, read in part, is TGTGCCAGTAGTTTTGGGCAGGGTGTGACCATT.